This TCR beta chain was retrieved from a study of control samples from healthy donors and cancer patients. Clones were read by immunoSEQ multiplex PCR, and TCRdb kept only the in-frame ones, dropping some. The data contain approximately 120,000 clones, 85% to 90% of them singletons. The CDR3 has 14 amino acids. V lost 5 bases to trimming and J lost 2 bases, with 12 bases between them. From germline, CDR1 is SEHNR and CDR2 FQNEAQ (reference sequence). The TCR comes from a woman aged 45-65 years in good health. The sample taken for sequencing was blood. The chain uses TRBV7-9 and TRBJ2-5; D remains ambiguous. The DNA for the CDR3 is TGTGCCAGCAGCGGGGATGACAAACAAGAGACCCAGTACTTC. This sequence encodes CASSGDDKQETQYF.